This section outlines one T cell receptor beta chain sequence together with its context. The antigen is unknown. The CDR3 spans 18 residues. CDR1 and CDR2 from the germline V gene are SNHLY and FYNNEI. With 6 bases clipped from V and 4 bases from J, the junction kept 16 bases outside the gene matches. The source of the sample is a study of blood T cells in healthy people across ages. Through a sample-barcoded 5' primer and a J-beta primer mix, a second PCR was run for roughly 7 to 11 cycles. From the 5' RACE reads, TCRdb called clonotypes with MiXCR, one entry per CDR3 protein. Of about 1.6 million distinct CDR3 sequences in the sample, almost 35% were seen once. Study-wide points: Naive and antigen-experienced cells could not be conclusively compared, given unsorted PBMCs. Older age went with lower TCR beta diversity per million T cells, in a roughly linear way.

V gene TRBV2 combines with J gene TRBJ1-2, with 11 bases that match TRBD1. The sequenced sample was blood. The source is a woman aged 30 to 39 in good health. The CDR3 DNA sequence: TGTGCCAGCAGCGAACTCCCCGGGACAGGGGGTTCGAGCTATGGCTACACCTTC. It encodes CASSELPGTGGSSYGYTF.